The present TCR beta chain was sequenced within a study of shared clonotypes between healthy human individuals. Study-wide findings and caveats: Rarefaction revealed incomplete sorted-subset sequencing despite large depth. Naive subsets tended to show greater estimated richness than memory subsets.

The germline gives CDR1 LNHNV, CDR2 YYDKDF (reference sequence). The CDR3 runs 17 residues. V gave up 1 base and J gave up 4 bases; unmatched junction bases: 9. Turning to this clone: Its antigen is unknown.

Produced via immunoSEQ multiplex PCR; TCRdb's table is partial and in-frame only. In the table there are 2 million to 2.5 million clones, more than 85% of which are singletons. Free of recent acute infections or vaccinations, the donors were healthy HIV-negative adults. The study separated CD4+ cells into CD45RA+ naive and CD45RA-negative memory subsets. The TCR was taken from a young man in good health. Some clones in this sample may be carry-over from other donors' samples. Sequenced sample: naive CD4+ T cells from PBMCs. The subset: CD45RA+ positively selected. The chain uses TRBV15 and TRBJ2-2; 7 bases align to TRBD1. This CDR3 is CATSRGRQGLGTGELFF. CDR3 in DNA: TGTGCCACCAGCAGAGGACGACAGGGTTTGGGCACCGGGGAGCTGTTTTTT.